This T cell receptor (beta chain) was retrieved from a study of T-cell memory formation after mild COVID-19. Study-wide results and caveats: Those CD4+ clones that contracted were mainly in CM and EM (CD8+ ones in EMRA).

TCRdb independently ran MiXCR on the 5' RACE reads; one entry per CDR3 protein. The table lists some 160,000 distinct CDR3 sequences, around a third of them singletons. Trimming shortened V by 4 bases and J by 0 bases, and 12 bases separated the two germline ends. The CDR3 loop spans 15 amino acids. CDR1 SGHRS and CDR2 YFSETQ come from the germline V gene. Notes on this clonotype: Its antigen is not identified.

Source material: PBMCs or a T cell subset sorted from them (not recorded which). The TCR was taken from an adult woman who had mild COVID-19 (a few samples of this study predate the infection). Cell type and time point are not known. The genes are TRBV5-1 and TRBJ2-3; no reliable D call. CDR3 coding DNA: TGCGCCAGCAGCCAACACGGCCCCAGCACAGATACGCAGTATTTT. Translation gives CASSQHGPSTDTQYF. Combining the CDR3 with reference TRBV5-1 and TRBJ2-3 gives the whole variable domain KAGVTQTPRYLIKTRGQQVTLSCSPISGHRSVSWYQQTPGQGLQFLFEYFSETQRNKGNFPGRFSGRQFSNSRSEMNVSTLELGDSALYLCASSQHGPSTDTQYFGPGTRLTVL.